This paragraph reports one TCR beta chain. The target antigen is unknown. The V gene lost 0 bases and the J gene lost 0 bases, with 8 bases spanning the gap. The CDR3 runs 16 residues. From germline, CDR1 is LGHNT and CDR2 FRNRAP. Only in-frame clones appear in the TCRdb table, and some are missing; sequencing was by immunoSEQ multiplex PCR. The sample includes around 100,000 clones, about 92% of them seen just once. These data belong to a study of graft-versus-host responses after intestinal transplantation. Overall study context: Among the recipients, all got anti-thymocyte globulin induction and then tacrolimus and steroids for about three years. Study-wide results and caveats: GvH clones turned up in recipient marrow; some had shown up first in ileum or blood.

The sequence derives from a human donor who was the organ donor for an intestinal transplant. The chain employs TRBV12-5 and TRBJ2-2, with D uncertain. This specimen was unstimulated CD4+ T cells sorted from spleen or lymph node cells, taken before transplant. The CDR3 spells CASGLVGASNTGELFF. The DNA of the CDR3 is TGTGCTAGTGGTTTGGTCGGAGCTTCGAACACCGGGGAGCTGTTTTTT.